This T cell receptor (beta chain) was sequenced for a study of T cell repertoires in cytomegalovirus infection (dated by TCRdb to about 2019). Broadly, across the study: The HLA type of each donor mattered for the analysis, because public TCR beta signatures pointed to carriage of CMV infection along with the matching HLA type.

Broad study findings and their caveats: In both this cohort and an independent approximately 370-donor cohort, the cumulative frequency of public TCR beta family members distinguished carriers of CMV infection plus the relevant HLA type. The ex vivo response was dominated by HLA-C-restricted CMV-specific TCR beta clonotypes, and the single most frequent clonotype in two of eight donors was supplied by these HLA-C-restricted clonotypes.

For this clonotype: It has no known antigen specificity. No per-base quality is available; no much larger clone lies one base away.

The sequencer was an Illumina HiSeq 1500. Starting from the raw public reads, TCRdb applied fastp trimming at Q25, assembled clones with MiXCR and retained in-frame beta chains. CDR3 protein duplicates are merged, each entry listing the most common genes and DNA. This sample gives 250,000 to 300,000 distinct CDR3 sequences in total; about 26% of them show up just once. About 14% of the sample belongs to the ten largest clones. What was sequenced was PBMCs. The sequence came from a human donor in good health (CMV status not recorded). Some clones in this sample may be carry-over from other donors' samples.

The sequenced DNA is TGTGCCAGCCTCCCCAGGGCTTTCTCCTACGAGCAGTACTTC. It translates as CASLPRAFSYEQYF. The chain is made from TRBV5-6 and TRBJ2-7; a tentative D call is TRBD1 (5 bases match). The CDR3, from cysteine to phenylalanine, totals 14 residues. Left in the record is the CDR3 DNA by itself, 42 bases read in frame from the first base. The germline V gene sets CDR1 to SGHDT and CDR2 to YYEEEE. V is cut by 7 bases and J by 0 bases, and the space between the germline ends is 14 bases. The reference TRBV5-6 and TRBJ2-7 proteins fill in what lies around the CDR3, so the full variable domain reads DAGVTQSPTHLIKTRGQQVTLRCSPKSGHDTVSWYQQALGQGPQFIFQYYEEEERQRGNFPDRFSGHQFPNYSSELNVNALLLGDSALYLCASLPRAFSYEQYFGPGTRLTVT.